The 8 T cell receptor beta chains below were found in one sample sequenced in a study of CD8 T cells in Susac syndrome. RNA amounts of roughly 0.45 to 1 ug underwent reverse transcription with random hexamers. MiXCR, applied by TCRdb to the immunoSEQ multiplex PCR reads, yields one record per CDR3 protein. Among around 130,000 distinct CDR3 sequences, about 95% were seen once, and the ten largest hold roughly 0.11%. Sequenced: CD4+ T cells from PBMCs. These receptor sequences come from a human donor in good health.

J is TRBJ2-1 and V is TRBV18, with 10 bases that match TRBD2. The ends lost 1 base at V and 2 bases at J; junction bases unmatched: 5. This CDR3 spans 17 amino acids. CDR1 KGHSH and CDR2 LQKENI come from the germline V gene. The CDR3 DNA reads TGTGCCAGCTCACCACTCAGAACTAGCGGGACCTACAATGAGCAGTTCTTC. It yields the protein CASSPLRTSGTYNEQFF.

Only one count was recorded for this clonotype. The chain is built from TRBV28 and TRBJ2-7; D is tentatively TRBD1 or TRBD2 (5 bases each). The V gene lost 6 bases and the J gene lost 4 bases, with 13 bases spanning the gap. Per the germline V gene, CDR1 is MDHEN and CDR2 is SYDVKM. The CDR3 is 13 amino acids. CDR3 coding DNA: TGTGCCAGCAGCCCTTCGGGGACGTACGAGCAGTACTTC. Its protein is CASSPSGTYEQYF. The variable domain in full, with the rest retrieved from reference TRBV28 and TRBJ2-7, is DVKVTQSSRYLVKRTGEKVFLECVQDMDHENMFWYRQDPGLGLRLIYFSYDVKMKEKGDIPEGYSVSREKKERFSLILESASTNQTSMYLCASSPSGTYEQYFGPGTRLTVT.

The rearrangement joins TRBV19 to TRBJ2-4; TRBD1 aligns across 8 bases. Germline CDR1 is LNHDA and CDR2 is SQIVND (reference sequence). The CDR3 runs to 15 residues. J lost 7 bases, V lost 3 bases, and 8 bases had no gene match. CDR3 sequence reads: CASSMAGTGSNIQYF. DNA of the CDR3: TGTGCCAGTAGTATGGCCGGGACAGGTTCCAACATTCAGTACTTC. The full variable domain, completed using reference TRBV19 and TRBJ2-4, is DGGITQSPKYLFRKEGQNVTLSCEQNLNHDAMYWYRQDPGQGLRLIYYSQIVNDFQKGDIAEGYSVSREKKESFPLTVTSAQKNPTAFYLCASSMAGTGSNIQYFGAGTRLSVL.

The V call is TRBV6-1, the J call TRBJ1-5, with D maybe TRBD1 (6 bases). V lost 2 bases and J 5 bases, leaving 10 bases between the germline ends. Per germline, CDR1 MNHNS and CDR2 SASEGT. This CDR3 spans 14 amino acids. For the CDR3, the DNA is TGTGCCAGCAGTGAAATGGGGGCGGATCAGCCCCAGCATTTT. Translating gives CASSEMGADQPQHF.

This clonotype appeared a single time. The J gene is TRBJ2-7, the V gene TRBV30, with D unclear. V lost 0 bases to trimming and J lost 6 bases, with 15 bases between them. Germline values: CDR1 GTSNPN, CDR2 SVGIG (reference sequence). CDR3 length: 14 amino acids. Here the CDR3 reads CAWSVSRRLGEQYF. CDR3 nucleotide sequence: TGTGCCTGGAGTGTAAGTCGCAGGCTCGGCGAGCAGTACTTC.

The V call is TRBV7-2, the J call TRBJ2-1; 7 bases fit TRBD2. The CDR3 loop spans 15 amino acids. V lost 0 bases to trimming and J lost 10 bases; unmatched junction nucleotides: 9. Per germline, CDR1 SGHTA and CDR2 FQGNSA. The CDR3: CASSLAGTTPREQFF. Written as DNA, the CDR3 is TGTGCCAGCAGCTTAGCCGGGACTACCCCTAGGGAGCAGTTCTTC.

The rearrangement joins TRBV12-3 or TRBV12-4 to TRBJ1-5, with D possibly being TRBD1 (6 bases). V was pared by 3 bases and J by 6 bases, with 9 bases between. The CDR3 has 13 residues. The CDR3 sequence: CASSFPGAQPQHF. The CDR3 DNA is TGTGCCAGCAGTTTTCCGGGGGCTCAGCCCCAGCATTTT.

V gene TRBV7-6 combines with J gene TRBJ2-3; perhaps TRBD1 as D (5 bases). This CDR3 has 18 residues. CDR1 is SGHVS and CDR2 is FNYEAQ in the germline V gene. With 5 bases removed from V and 3 bases from J, the gap between germline ends came to 24 bases. CDR3 in amino acids: CASSLAGPSSTRTDTQYF. CDR3 DNA sequence: TGTGCCAGCAGCCTCGCAGGGCCTAGTTCCACGCGGACAGATACGCAGTATTTT.